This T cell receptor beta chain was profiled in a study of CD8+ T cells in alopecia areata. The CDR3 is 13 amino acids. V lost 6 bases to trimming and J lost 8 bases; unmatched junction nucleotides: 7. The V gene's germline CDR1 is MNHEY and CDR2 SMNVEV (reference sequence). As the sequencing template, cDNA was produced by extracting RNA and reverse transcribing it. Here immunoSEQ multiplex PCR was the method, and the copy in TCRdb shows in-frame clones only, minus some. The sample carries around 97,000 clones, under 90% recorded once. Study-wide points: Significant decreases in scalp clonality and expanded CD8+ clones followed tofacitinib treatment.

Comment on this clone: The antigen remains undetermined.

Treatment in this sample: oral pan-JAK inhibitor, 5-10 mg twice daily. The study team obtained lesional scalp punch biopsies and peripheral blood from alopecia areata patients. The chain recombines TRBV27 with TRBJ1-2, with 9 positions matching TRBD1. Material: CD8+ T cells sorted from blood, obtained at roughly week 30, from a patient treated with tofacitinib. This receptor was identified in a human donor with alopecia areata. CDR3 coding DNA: TGTGCCAGCAGGCCGGGGACAGGGCTCGGCTACACCTTC. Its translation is CASRPGTGLGYTF.